The clone carrying this T cell receptor (beta chain) was counted ten times or more. Antigen unknown. The CDR3 has 15 residues. With V trimmed by 3 bases and J by 7 bases, 4 bases remained unmatched. The germline V gene has CDR1 SEHNR and CDR2 FQNEAQ (reference sequence). The source of the sample is a study of neurological immune-mediated disorders. Every sequencing run returned over 200 million TCR-beta sequences, which were derived from 15-18 subjects. TCRdb called the 5' RACE reads again in MiXCR, with one record for every CDR3 protein. This table holds more than 50,000 distinct CDR3 sequences, about 3.3% found once. The study, taken as a whole, reports: Phylogenetic grouping assigned the repertoires of 18 of 34 multiple sclerosis patients to a single cluster of related CDR3 sequences. This cluster may be a repertoire-level signature.

The specimen was PBMCs. J is TRBJ1-5 and V is TRBV7-9; 12 bases are shared with TRBD1. This TCR derives from a woman in her sixties or seventies with multiple sclerosis. CDR3 residues: CASSFGTGGLQPQHF. Here the CDR3 DNA reads TGTGCCAGCAGCTTCGGGACAGGGGGCTTGCAGCCCCAGCATTTT.